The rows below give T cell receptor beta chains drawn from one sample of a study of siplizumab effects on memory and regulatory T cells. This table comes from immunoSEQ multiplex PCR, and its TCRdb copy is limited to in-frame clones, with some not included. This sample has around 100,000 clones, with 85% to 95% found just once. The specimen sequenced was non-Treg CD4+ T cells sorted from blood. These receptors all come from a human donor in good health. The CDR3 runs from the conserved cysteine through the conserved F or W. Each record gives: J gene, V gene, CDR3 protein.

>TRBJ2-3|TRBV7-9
CASSLGRTESTDTQYF
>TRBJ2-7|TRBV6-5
CASSGFIGYEQYF
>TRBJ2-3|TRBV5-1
CASGRTGATDTQYF
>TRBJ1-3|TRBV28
CASTQRSTGNTIYF
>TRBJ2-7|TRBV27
CASSRSLSQGKGQYF
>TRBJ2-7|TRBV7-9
CASSSPRERGVYEQYF
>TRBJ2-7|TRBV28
CASSAGSYEQYF
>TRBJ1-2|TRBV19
CASSGAGPYYGYTF
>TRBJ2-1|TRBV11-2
CASSFLRTGHNEQFF
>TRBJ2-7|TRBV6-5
CASSYGPRGSYEQYF
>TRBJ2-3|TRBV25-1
CASSERRGPADTQYF
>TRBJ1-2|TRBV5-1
CASSFTYREISGYTF
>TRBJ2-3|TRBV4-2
CASTIYRGSTDTQYF
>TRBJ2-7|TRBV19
CASSIDPFVKQYF
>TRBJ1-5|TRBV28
CASSLGGAQHF
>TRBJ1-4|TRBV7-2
CASSLIAGENEKLFF
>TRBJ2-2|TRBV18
CASSPQTSAVNTGELFF
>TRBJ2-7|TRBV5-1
CASSLDPGSTYEQYF
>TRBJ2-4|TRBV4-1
CASSQDRLAGGGNIQYF
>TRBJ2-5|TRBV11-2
CASSLDLGAGGPTAETQYF
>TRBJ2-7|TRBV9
CASSVGTGLIYEQYF
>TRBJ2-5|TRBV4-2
CASSQDPAGVVETQYF
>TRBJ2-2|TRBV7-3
CASSPLAGGTGELFF
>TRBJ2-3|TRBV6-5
CASSYSGTSGTDTQYF
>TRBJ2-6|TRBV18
CASSPGQGAGGANVLTF
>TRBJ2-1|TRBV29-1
CSVEGGSYNEQFF
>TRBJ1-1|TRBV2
CASSEARGRTEAFF
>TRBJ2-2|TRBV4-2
CASSQGGWTGELFF
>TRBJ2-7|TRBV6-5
CASSYSRQPTYEQYF
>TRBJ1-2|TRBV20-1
CSGEGVGGYTF
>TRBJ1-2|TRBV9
CASSVDLSRANYGYTF
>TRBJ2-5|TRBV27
CASSLKRSRLMETQYF
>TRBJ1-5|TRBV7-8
CASSPQGQWDVNQPQHF
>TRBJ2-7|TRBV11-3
CASSSGRGLSTHSEQYF
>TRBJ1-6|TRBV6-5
CASSSEGSPLHF
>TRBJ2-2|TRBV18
CASSPSETGNTGELFF
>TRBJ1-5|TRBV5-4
CASSMGPGNNQPQHF
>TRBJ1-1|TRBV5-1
CASSTGQGRNTEAFF
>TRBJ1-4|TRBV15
CATSTISRGTEKLFF
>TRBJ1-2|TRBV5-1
CASSLVPGGYGYTF
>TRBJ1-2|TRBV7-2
CASSSPGTAYGYTF
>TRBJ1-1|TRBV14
CASSQDLTGRGSFF
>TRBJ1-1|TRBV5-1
CASSLDGWQGAFF
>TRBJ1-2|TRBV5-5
CASSLRAENYGYTF